This T cell receptor (beta chain) was documented in a study of shared clonotypes between healthy human individuals. General study findings and limits: Lower generation probabilities were found for non-shared clonotypes than for those shared by all four donors. The expectation was that sequencing depth would affect clonotype sharing among donors. Shared across a handful of donors were 4% to 5% of the naive CD4 clonotypes.

Germline assignment: CDR1 LNHDA and CDR2 SQIVND (reference sequence). CDR3 length: 13 residues. V was clipped by 5 bases and J by 0 bases, with 7 bases between them. As handled by the study authors: Filtering differed because ImmunoSEQ produced junction-only sequences that carried no quality scores. Generated by immunoSEQ multiplex PCR, the TCRdb table keeps only in-frame clones and is missing some. V and J calls plus clone size are reproduced from that table; the DNA served to infer D and trimming. This sample has around 2,100,000 clones, with about 94% found just once. As regards this clone: The antigen is not known.

CD8 cells regarded as naive lacked CD45RO, were positively chosen for CCR7, and omitted terminally differentiated effector memory CD45RA+ cells. The sequence came from a man younger than 35 in good health. Sequenced sample: naive CD8+ T cells sorted from blood. The chain couples TRBV19 to TRBJ1-2; D is undetermined. In DNA form, the CDR3 reads TGTGCCAGTAGTCCAGCTACTAACTATGGCTACACCTTC. It codes for CASSPATNYGYTF.